The next 30 T cell receptor beta chains were all read from a single sample in a study of T cells in Graves' hyperthyroidism and ophthalmopathy. It was RNA transcripts that yielded the amplified TCR beta CDR3 regions. The TCR CDR3 was amplified in a first-round RT-PCR using the HTBI primer set. TCRdb redid the calling of the multiplex PCR reads with MiXCR, one entry per CDR3 protein. The data show around 450,000 distinct CDR3 sequences, around 14% seen once. The sample was blood. These receptors were taken from a woman in her late teens or twenties with Graves' hyperthyroidism.

The chain uses TRBV12-5 and TRBJ2-2; 8 bases line up with TRBD2. CDR3 length: 17 residues. Trimming removed 0 bases from V and 4 bases from J; junction bases left unmatched: 7. Looked up from germline, CDR1 is LGHNT and CDR2 is FRNRAP. CDR3 DNA sequence: TGTGCTAGTGGTTTGGTTCCCGGGAGGGGTGTCACCGGGGAGCTGTTTTTT. This encodes CASGLVPGRGVTGELFF.

The table lists this clonotype with a few counts. The chain is built from TRBV27 and TRBJ2-1, with a possible D match to TRBD2 (7 bases). From germline, CDR1 is MNHEY and CDR2 SMNVEV (reference sequence). The CDR3 consists of 15 residues. V lost 1 base to trimming and J lost 7 bases, with 14 bases between them. The CDR3 bases are TGTGCCAGCAGTTTATGGGGGGGGCCCGCAAATGAGCAGTTCTTC. Its protein is CASSLWGGPANEQFF.

This clonotype was seen at least ten times. This rearrangement joins TRBV5-1 to TRBJ2-1, with 10 nucleotides matching TRBD2. The CDR3 spans 17 residues. Per the germline V gene, CDR1 is SGHRS and CDR2 is YFSETQ. The trim removed 3 bases at V and 1 base at J, leaving 7 bases unmatched. CDR3 in DNA: TGCGCCAGCAGCTGGGCTACACTAGCGGGGTCCTACAATGAGCAGTTCTTC. Its protein is CASSWATLAGSYNEQFF.

This clonotype was found many times. The V and J genes are TRBV11-3 and TRBJ2-1; 7 nucleotides align to TRBD2. This CDR3 has 18 amino acids. Per germline, CDR1 SGHNT and CDR2 YENEEA. V gave up 0 bases and J gave up 2 bases; unmatched junction bases: 10. CDR3 in DNA: TGTGCCAGCAGCTTAGAGGGCTGGCGGGAGTTCACCTACAATGAGCAGTTCTTC. Its protein is CASSLEGWREFTYNEQFF.

This clonotype was observed many times. The chain links TRBV6-2 or TRBV6-3 to TRBJ1-3; unclear D gene. The CDR3 is 17 amino acids. The germline gives CDR1 MNHEY, CDR2 SVGEGT. V was clipped by 4 bases and J by 0 bases, with 16 bases between them. DNA of the CDR3: TGTGCCAGCAGTTCTGTTACGGCCGGTGGCTCTGGAAACACCATATATTTT. Its protein is CASSSVTAGGSGNTIYF.

This clonotype was seen more than once but under ten times. V usage is TRBV30 and J usage is TRBJ1-3, with D uncertain. Looked up from germline, CDR1 is GTSNPN and CDR2 is SVGIG (reference sequence). The V end lost 5 bases, the J end lost 4 bases, and 12 bases lay between the germline ends. The CDR3 length is 13 residues. The CDR3 region is CAWDEGGGNTIYF. CDR3 coding DNA: TGTGCCTGGGATGAGGGAGGCGGAAACACCATATATTTT.

This clonotype was detected many times. This sequence joins TRBV28 and TRBJ1-2, with D perhaps matching TRBD1 (6 bases). There are 14 residues in the CDR3. The germline gives CDR1 MDHEN, CDR2 SYDVKM. Deletions cut 6 bases from V and 8 bases from J, with 19 bases between. The CDR3 sequence is CASRVSAGARGYTF. For the CDR3, the DNA is TGTGCCAGCAGAGTTTCCGCAGGGGCAAGGGGCTACACCTTC.

This clonotype was detected many times. The chain is built from TRBV12-3 or TRBV12-4 and TRBJ2-5, with D possibly TRBD2 on 7 matching bases. There are 14 residues in the CDR3. V lost 6 bases to trimming and J lost 4 bases, with 15 bases between them. The DNA for the CDR3 is TGTGCCAGCAGCCCTCGGGGGGCCGGAGAGACCCAGTACTTC. Translated, it gives CASSPRGAGETQYF.

This clonotype came up many times. This rearrangement joins TRBV12-3 or TRBV12-4 to TRBJ1-2; TRBD1 aligns across 10 bases. Trimming cost V 5 bases and J 4 bases; bases outside gene matches: 13. The CDR3 length is 17 residues. The chain's CDR3 is CASSPATGGSDIYGYTF. The CDR3 DNA follows: TGTGCCAGCAGTCCTGCGACAGGGGGCTCGGATATCTATGGCTACACCTTC.

This clonotype appeared a few times. The V and J genes are TRBV18 and TRBJ2-7; TRBD2 matches 7 bases. V lost 4 bases to trimming and J lost 3 bases; unmatched junction nucleotides: 6. CDR3 length equals 14 residues. The germline V gene has CDR1 KGHSH and CDR2 LQKENI. The CDR3 DNA reads as TGTGCCAGCTCACGCGTAGGGGAGGGCTACGAGCAGTACTTC. Protein sequence: CASSRVGEGYEQYF.

This chain connects TRBV3-1 to TRBJ2-1; 15 bases line up with TRBD2. V shed 0 bases and J 9 bases; nucleotides not matched to a gene: 3. The V gene's germline CDR1 is LGHDT and CDR2 YNNKEL (reference sequence). The CDR3 covers 16 residues. The CDR3 loop reads CASSQEGLAGGVEQFF. CDR3 sequence (DNA): TGTGCCAGCAGCCAAGAGGGACTAGCGGGGGGCGTTGAGCAGTTCTTC.

A few counts support this clonotype. V gene TRBV7-8 combines with J gene TRBJ1-5; D is possibly TRBD1 (5 bases). The CDR3 runs 15 residues. The germline CDR1 and CDR2 sequences are SGHVS and FQNEAQ. V lost 1 base and J lost 8, with 15 bases in between. The CDR3 DNA reads as TGTGCCAGCAGCTTAGAACAGGCGGCGAGGGAGCCCCAGCATTTT. Translation: CASSLEQAAREPQHF.

The J gene is TRBJ2-3, the V gene TRBV18; D might be TRBD1 (6 bases). The CDR3 extends over 17 amino acids. Germline CDR1 reads KGHSH; CDR2 reads LQKENI. The V gene lost 4 bases and the J gene lost 3 bases, with 20 bases spanning the gap. The CDR3 nucleotides are TGTGCCAGCTCACGAAGCGGAACAGGGCGGATTACAGATACGCAGTATTTT. It yields the protein CASSRSGTGRITDTQYF.

This clonotype was detected a few times. The chain has TRBV24-1 and TRBJ2-5, with a possible D match to TRBD2 (7 bases). The germline V and J ends were trimmed by 4 bases and 5 bases, with 19 bases remaining between them. CDR3 length: 16 residues. Germline V gene data show CDR1 as KGHDR and CDR2 as SFDVKD. In DNA, the CDR3 is TGTGCCACCAGTGACCGCGGTGGGGGGGCTGATGAGACCCAGTACTTC. Translating it yields CATSDRGGGADETQYF.

This clonotype was detected ten times or more. The V gene is TRBV7-2, the J gene TRBJ2-3; D might be TRBD2 (6 bases). This CDR3 is built from 16 residues. V lost 7 bases and J lost 11, with 28 bases in between. Germline CDR1 is SGHTA and CDR2 is FQGNSA. CDR3 sequence (DNA): TGTGCCAGCACCCCTGCGGGGTCGGAAGCACTAGTTTTGCAGTATTTT. Translating it yields CASTPAGSEALVLQYF. Complete variable domain (other parts from reference TRBV7-2 and TRBJ2-3): GAGVSQSPSNKVTEKGKDVELRCDPISGHTALYWYRQSLGQGLEFLIYFQGNSAPDKSGLPSDRFSAERTGGSVSTLTIQRTQQEDSAVYLCASTPAGSEALVLQYFGPGTRLTVL.

This clonotype was seen ten or more times. This chain links TRBV5-1 with TRBJ2-7, with 13 bases fitting TRBD2. The V gene end was trimmed by 4 bases and the J gene end by 4 bases; junction bases not matched to a gene: 5. This CDR3 comprises 15 residues. CDR1 is SGHRS and CDR2 is YFSETQ in the germline V gene. CDR3 residues: CASSRTSGSVYEQYF. CDR3 DNA sequence: TGCGCCAGCAGCCGGACTAGCGGGAGTGTATACGAGCAGTACTTC.

The table lists this clonotype with many counts. J is TRBJ1-2 and V is TRBV19; D remains unclear. Germline V gene data show CDR1 as LNHDA and CDR2 as SQIVND (reference sequence). Trimming shortened V by 0 bases and J by 4 bases, and 9 bases separated the two germline ends. CDR3 length: 14 residues. In DNA, the CDR3 is TGTGCCAGTAGTATAGATCTACGGGGCTATGGCTACACCTTC. Its protein product is CASSIDLRGYGYTF.

At least ten counts were recorded for this clonotype. The rearrangement uses TRBV2 and TRBJ2-5; tentative D call: TRBD1 (5 bases). Germline V gene sequence: CDR1 SNHLY, CDR2 FYNNEI. V was pared by 6 bases and J by 4 bases, with 9 bases between. The CDR3 is 12 residues long. The CDR3 nucleotides read TGTGCCAGCAGCGGACAATCAGAGACCCAGTACTTC. It is translated as CASSGQSETQYF. Full variable domain (rest looked up from reference TRBV2 and TRBJ2-5): EPEVTQTPSHQVTQMGQEVILRCVPISNHLYFYWYRQILGQKVEFLVSFYNNEISEKSEIFDDQFSVERPDGSNFTLKIRSTKLEDSAMYFCASSGQSETQYFGPGTRLLVL.

This clonotype was found a few times. This CDR3 is CSVGGLAGKWDEQFF. CDR3 nucleotide sequence: TGCAGCGTTGGAGGACTAGCGGGAAAATGGGATGAGCAGTTCTTC. The chain has TRBV29-1 and TRBJ2-1, with TRBD2 matching over 12 bases. The V gene's germline CDR1 is SQVTM and CDR2 ANQGSEA. CDR3 length: 15 residues. The ends lost 4 bases at V and 8 bases at J; junction bases unmatched: 9.

There are many counts of this clonotype. The chain carries TRBV20-1 and TRBJ1-2, with a weak D call TRBD1 (6 bases). Germline-derived CDR1 and CDR2 are DFQATT and SNEGSKA (reference sequence). V was clipped by 3 bases and J by 2 bases, with 13 bases between them. CDR3 length: 14 residues. The CDR3 sequence is CSASREQGNYGYTF. In DNA form, the CDR3 reads TGCAGTGCTAGTAGGGAGCAGGGGAACTATGGCTACACCTTC.

This clonotype has at least ten counts. The rearrangement joins TRBV11-2 to TRBJ1-4; D not certain. The ends were cut back, 0 bases at V and 11 bases at J, with 10 bases in the middle. The V gene's germline CDR1 is SGHAT and CDR2 FQNNGV. The CDR3 contains 13 residues. CDR3 in amino acids: CASSLDQRRKLFF. In nucleotides, the CDR3 is TGTGCCAGCAGCTTAGACCAGAGGCGGAAACTGTTTTTT.

This clonotype was seen repeatedly, ten times or more. V and J are TRBV12-5 and TRBJ2-5; no clear D. V shed 2 bases and J shed 5 bases, with 12 bases lying between them. This CDR3 comprises 14 residues. Germline CDR1 LGHNT, CDR2 FRNRAP. CDR3 coding DNA: TGTGCTAGTGGTTTGCCCGAGCGTGGGGAGACCCAGTACTTC. This gives the protein CASGLPERGETQYF.

In this sample, this clonotype turned up many times. The rearrangement joins TRBV20-1 to TRBJ2-7; a weak D match, TRBD2 (5 bases). Trimming took 5 bases from V and 8 from J, leaving 13 bases between them. The CDR3 runs to 11 residues. Looked up from germline, CDR1 is DFQATT and CDR2 is SNEGSKA (reference sequence). The CDR3 nucleotides read TGCAGTGCTCCTAAGGAGGCTAAGCAGTACTTC. Translating gives CSAPKEAKQYF.

In the case of this clonotype: One junction end disagrees with the germline gene, perhaps due to a read error. DNA of the CDR3: TGTGGCAGCAGCTTCCCCACTGGGGAGCTGTTTTTT. Translation gives CGSSFPTGELFF. The J gene is TRBJ2-2, the V gene TRBV12-3 or TRBV12-4; D is unclear. There are 12 residues in the CDR3.

This clonotype was seen more than once but under ten times. V and J are TRBV7-3 and TRBJ2-5; D gene uncertain. The CDR3 runs 13 residues. Germline values: CDR1 SGHTA, CDR2 FQGTGA. V lost 3 bases and J 0 bases, leaving 5 bases between the germline ends. The CDR3 sequence is CASSFTYQETQYF. The CDR3 nucleotides read TGTGCCAGCAGCTTCACCTACCAAGAGACCCAGTACTTC.

This chain connects TRBV9 to TRBJ2-2, with D tentatively TRBD1 (6 bases). Germline CDR1 and CDR2: SGDLS and YYNGEE. The V gene lost 0 bases and the J gene lost 2 bases, with 14 bases spanning the gap. The CDR3 consists of 17 residues. CDR3 nucleotides: TGTGCCAGCAGCGTAGAGCCTGGGGGCGATAACACCGGGGAGCTGTTTTTT. Translation: CASSVEPGGDNTGELFF.

This rearrangement joins TRBV5-1 to TRBJ2-2; 9 nucleotides agree with TRBD1. The CDR3 runs to 16 residues. V dropped 3 bases and J dropped 2; count of bases not matched to a gene: 5. The V gene's germline CDR1 is SGHRS and CDR2 YFSETQ. The CDR3 DNA sequence: TGCGCCAGCAGCTCCCTGGGACAGGGTAACACCGGGGAGCTGTTTTTT. It codes for CASSSLGQGNTGELFF.

This clonotype was recorded a few times. The chain joins TRBV6-1 to TRBJ1-2; maybe TRBD1 (5 bases). The germline V and J ends were trimmed by 5 bases and 0 bases, with 13 bases remaining between them. The CDR3 has 15 residues. The germline V gene encodes CDR1 MNHNS and CDR2 SASEGT. The CDR3 sequence is CASSRNRRANYGYTF. The CDR3 nucleotides read TGTGCCAGCAGTCGGAACCGCAGGGCTAACTATGGCTACACCTTC.

The V gene is TRBV7-8, the J gene TRBJ1-5; 7 positions match TRBD1. CDR3 size: 15 residues. CDR1 and CDR2 (germline): SGHVS, FQNEAQ. After removal of 3 bases from V and 2 bases from J, the junction contained 4 bases not matched to a gene. The CDR3, as DNA: TGTGCCAGCAGCTTCGTCACAGGGGGCAATCAGCCCCAGCATTTT. Translation: CASSFVTGGNQPQHF.

This chain joins TRBV10-3 and TRBJ1-2; D unclear. Looked up from germline, CDR1 is ENHRY and CDR2 is SYGVKD. This CDR3 region has 15 residues. V lost 0 bases, J lost 1 base, and 9 bases lay in between. CDR3 residues: CAISESKDGNYGYTF. The CDR3 nucleotides read TGTGCCATCAGTGAGTCGAAGGACGGTAACTATGGCTACACCTTC.